The 19 T cell receptor beta chains below come from one sample, sequenced in a study of cytomegalovirus exposure and HLA in healthy donors. Primers included in the PCR were 60 Vbeta and 13 Jbeta primers. Measured with immunoSEQ multiplex PCR; TCRdb has only the in-frame clones, and not every one. Among roughly 180,000 clones listed, 78% were seen once. The material sequenced was PBMCs. All receptors derive from a woman aged 50 to 60 in good health and CMV-seropositive.

The chain is built from TRBV11-2 and TRBJ2-7, with 7 positions matching TRBD1. Germline V gene sequence: CDR1 SGHAT, CDR2 FQNNGV. The CDR3 covers 15 residues. J was trimmed by 3 bases and V by 3 bases; bases with no gene match: 8. The chain's CDR3 is CASSFTIDRDYEQYF. Written as DNA, the CDR3 is TGTGCCAGCAGCTTTACAATTGACAGGGACTACGAGCAGTACTTC. The complete variable domain, with remaining parts taken from reference TRBV11-2 and TRBJ2-7, reads EAGVAQSPRYKIIEKRQSVAFWCNPISGHATLYWYQQILGQGPKLLIQFQNNGVVDDSQLPKDRFSAERLKGVDSTLKIQPAKLEDSAVYLCASSFTIDRDYEQYFGPGTRLTVT.

This sequence joins TRBV5-5 and TRBJ1-1; 8 bases are a match to TRBD1. Germline trimming cut 5 bases from V and 0 bases from J; bases unmatched to any gene: 3. CDR1 SGHKS and CDR2 YYEKEE come from the germline V gene (reference sequence). This CDR3 spans 14 amino acids. The DNA of the CDR3 is TGTGCCAGCAGGACGACAGGGGTGAACACTGAAGCTTTCTTT. As protein: CASRTTGVNTEAFF.

The chain recombines TRBV30 with TRBJ2-3; no reliable D call. This CDR3 has 14 amino acids. Trimming took off 0 bases at V and 0 bases at J, with 7 bases between the two ends. In germline, CDR1 is GTSNPN, CDR2 SVGIG (reference sequence). In nucleotides, the CDR3 is TGTGCCTGGAGTGTCGGAGAGAGCACAGATACGCAGTATTTT. Protein sequence: CAWSVGESTDTQYF.

V and J are TRBV6-5 and TRBJ1-1, with D maybe TRBD1 (5 bases). CDR3 size: 10 residues. Trimming pared 8 bases from V and 5 bases from J, leaving 6 bases between. The germline V gene has CDR1 MNHEY and CDR2 SVGAGI. The CDR3 here is CASRGTEAFF. The CDR3 bases are TGTGCCAGCCGGGGGACTGAAGCTTTCTTT.

The chain employs TRBV7-2 and TRBJ1-4; TRBD1 aligns across 8 bases. CDR3 length equals 14 residues. Looked up from germline, CDR1 is SGHTA and CDR2 is FQGNSA. The V segment lost 5 bases and the J segment 7 bases; nucleotides outside the gene matches: 6. CDR3 DNA: TGTGCCAGCAGCCCGGGACAGGCAGTTGAAAAACTGTTTTTT. Amino acid sequence: CASSPGQAVEKLFF.

The chain carries TRBV25-1 and TRBJ1-6, with 7 bases matching TRBD1. This CDR3 spans 14 amino acids. With V trimmed by 7 bases and J by 6 bases, 6 bases remained unmatched. Looked up from germline, CDR1 is MGHDK and CDR2 is SYGVNS. The CDR3 DNA sequence: TGTGCCAGCACTTTGACAGGGACTAATTCACCCCTCCACTTT. Encoded protein: CASTLTGTNSPLHF.

This clone was counted a few times. The chain carries TRBV30 and TRBJ1-4; the D gene is possibly TRBD1 (5 bases). V was cut by 2 bases and J by 8 bases, with 15 bases left in between. The CDR3 consists of 14 residues. Germline V gene lookup returns CDR1 GTSNPN and CDR2 SVGIG (reference sequence). CDR3 residues: CAWSLGGDGEKLFF. The CDR3 DNA sequence: TGTGCCTGGAGTCTGGGGGGGGATGGGGAAAAACTGTTTTTT.

The V gene is TRBV6-6, the J gene TRBJ2-2, with D perhaps TRBD2 (5 bases). This CDR3 is built from 15 residues. Germline loops: CDR1 MNHNY, CDR2 SVGAGI (reference sequence). Deletions cut 5 bases from V and 1 base from J, with 11 bases between. CDR3 DNA sequence: TGTGCCAGCAGTGGACTCGTAGGGAACACCGGGGAGCTGTTTTTT. This codes for CASSGLVGNTGELFF.

J is TRBJ1-1 and V is TRBV29-1; D remains unclear. The V gene lost 3 bases and the J gene lost 0 bases, with 8 bases spanning the gap. Germline CDR1 and CDR2: SQVTM and ANQGSEA. This CDR3 has 13 residues. CDR3 bases: TGCAGCGTTGATACCAGTTTGAACACTGAAGCTTTCTTT. This codes for CSVDTSLNTEAFF.

The rearrangement uses TRBV20-1 and TRBJ1-2; D is unclear. Germline CDR1 DFQATT, CDR2 SNEGSKA (reference sequence). V was clipped by 5 bases and J by 5 bases, with 9 bases between them. The CDR3 is 11 amino acids. Here the CDR3 reads CSAPTGYGYTF. In DNA form, the CDR3 reads TGCAGTGCTCCTACGGGGTATGGCTACACCTTC.

The CDR3: CASSVLPGQGATNEKLFF. As DNA, the CDR3 is TGTGCCAGCAGCGTTTTACCGGGACAGGGTGCAACTAATGAAAAACTGTTTTTT. The chain combines TRBV11-2 with TRBJ1-4; 9 nucleotides agree with TRBD1. The CDR3 runs to 18 residues. The junction had 10 bases not matched to a gene; V was cut back by 5 bases and J by 0 bases. Germline values: CDR1 SGHAT, CDR2 FQNNGV.

The J gene is TRBJ1-6, the V gene TRBV7-6; D remains ambiguous. V lost 3 bases, J lost 9 bases, and 9 bases lay in between. Germline assignment: CDR1 SGHVS and CDR2 FNYEAQ. CDR3 length equals 13 residues. The CDR3 bases are TGTGCCAGCAGCTTGAACCCAGGTTCACCCCTCCACTTT. It codes for CASSLNPGSPLHF. The full variable domain, with the rest looked up from reference TRBV7-6 and TRBJ1-6, is GAGVSQSPRYKVTKRGQDVALRCDPISGHVSLYWYRQALGQGPEFLTYFNYEAQQDKSGLPNDRFSAERPEGSISTLTIQRTEQRDSAMYRCASSLNPGSPLHFGNGTRLTVT.

This clone was picked up a small number of times. The rearrangement joins TRBV7-3 to TRBJ2-5; 7 bases are a match to TRBD1. V was clipped by 4 bases and J by 1 base; unmatched bases: 6. The CDR3 is 15 amino acids. Germline CDR1 is SGHTA and CDR2 is FQGTGA. The CDR3 sequence: CASSSQGDGQETQYF. The CDR3 nucleotides are TGTGCCAGCAGCTCCCAGGGGGACGGCCAAGAGACCCAGTACTTC.

CDR3 sequence reads: CASSSGMTEMEAQYF. The DNA for the CDR3 is TGTGCCAGCAGCTCAGGCATGACGGAGATGGAGGCCCAGTACTTC. The chain recombines TRBV7-6 with TRBJ2-5; tentative D call: TRBD2 (5 bases). Germline V gives CDR1 SGHVS, CDR2 FNYEAQ. There are 15 residues in the CDR3. Trimming took 4 bases from V and 9 from J, leaving 21 bases between them.

This chain links TRBV7-8 with TRBJ2-7; 12 nucleotides match TRBD2. Per germline, CDR1 SGHVS and CDR2 FQNEAQ. Losses at the gene ends were 3 bases for V and 6 bases for J; bases not matched to a gene: 3. The CDR3 is 14 amino acids. CDR3 residues: CASSLTSGGTEQYF. CDR3 nucleotide sequence: TGTGCCAGCAGCTTGACTAGCGGGGGCACCGAGCAGTACTTC.

The chain has TRBV6-5 and TRBJ2-1; TRBD1 matches at 8 bases. This CDR3 contains 13 residues. Germline lookup yields CDR1 MNHEY and CDR2 SVGAGI. The V segment lost 6 bases and the J segment 7 bases; nucleotides outside the gene matches: 5. CDR3 loop: CASSRTGPNEQFF. DNA of the CDR3: TGTGCCAGCAGCCGGACAGGGCCAAATGAGCAGTTCTTC.

The V and J genes are TRBV27 and TRBJ1-6; D might be TRBD1 (6 bases). Trimming removed 4 bases at V and 9 bases at J, with 25 bases between. CDR1 and CDR2 (germline): MNHEY, SMNVEV (reference sequence). The CDR3 sequence is 18 residues long. The CDR3 loop is CASSSTVPGQLIVSPLHF. The CDR3 DNA reads as TGTGCCAGCAGTTCCACCGTCCCGGGACAATTAATAGTTTCACCCCTCCACTTT.

There are a few counts of this clone. This chain connects TRBV7-3 to TRBJ2-1, with D maybe TRBD1 (6 bases). V lost 5 bases to trimming and J lost 9 bases, with 20 bases between them. The CDR3 length is 15 residues. CDR1 is SGHTA, CDR2 FQGTGA, per germline. The CDR3 coding sequence is TGTGCCAGCAGCCTCGAGGGCCAGGGGAAAGGTGAGCAGTTCTTC. Its protein is CASSLEGQGKGEQFF.

The J gene is TRBJ1-1, the V gene TRBV7-8; D may be TRBD1 (5 bases). V was pared by 0 bases and J by 0 bases, with 11 bases between. Per the germline V gene, CDR1 is SGHVS and CDR2 is FQNEAQ. The CDR3 totals 16 residues. The CDR3 loop is CASSLALEGMNTEAFF. The CDR3 nucleotides are TGTGCCAGCAGCTTAGCGCTGGAGGGGATGAACACTGAAGCTTTCTTT. The complete variable domain, with remaining parts taken from reference TRBV7-8 and TRBJ1-1, reads GAGVSQSPRYKVAKRGQDVALRCDPISGHVSLFWYQQALGQGPEFLTYFQNEAQLDKSGLPSDRFFAERPEGSVSTLKIQRTQQEDSAVYLCASSLALEGMNTEAFFGQGTRLTVV.